A selection of T cell receptor beta chains follows, all from one sample in a study of breast tumors, draining lymph nodes, adjacent tissues. TCRdb re-derived calls from the multiplex PCR reads in MiXCR, one entry per CDR3 protein. The sample lists roughly 16,000 distinct CDR3 sequences, 63% seen once, with roughly a fifth in the top ten. What was sequenced was tumor-adjacent breast tissue. Receptors originate from a female donor with breast cancer. Some clones in this sample may be carry-over from other donors' samples. CDR3s include the opening cysteine and the closing phenylalanine or tryptophan. The order of the fields is J gene, V gene, clone size, CDR3 length, D gene, CDR3 DNA, CDR3 protein. The D gene is left open where the match is weak. Clone sizes are given selectively: once, few, many, or a class where the clone is expanded.

J: TRBJ2-7
V: TRBV7-2
size: -
length: 14
D: -
DNA: TGTGCCAGCAGCCCGGGGGCCCCTTCCTACGAGCAGTACTTC
CDR3: CASSPGAPSYEQYF

J: TRBJ2-5
V: TRBV7-3
size: few
length: 17
D: -
DNA: TGTGCCAGCAGCTCAGGTGGAGGCGCGGGGGCCCAAGAGACCCAGTACTTC
CDR3: CASSSGGGAGAQETQYF

J: TRBJ1-2
V: TRBV7-2
size: medium-sized
length: 15
D: -
DNA: TGTGCCAGCAGCTTAGCGGGACTTTTCAACTATGGCTACACCTTC
CDR3: CASSLAGLFNYGYTF

J: TRBJ1-2
V: TRBV6-1
size: medium-sized
length: 14
D: -
DNA: TGTGCCAGCAGTGAACTCCGACAGAACTATGGCTACACCTTC
CDR3: CASSELRQNYGYTF

J: TRBJ2-7
V: TRBV2
size: medium-sized
length: 16
D: TRBD2
DNA: TGTGCCAGCAGTGGGGTACTAGCGGTAAATACCTACGAGCAGTACTTC
CDR3: CASSGVLAVNTYEQYF

J: TRBJ1-2
V: TRBV5-4
size: -
length: 15
D: -
DNA: TGTGCCAGCAGCTTGCGTGGCAGGGCCTCCTATGGCTACACCTTC
CDR3: CASSLRGRASYGYTF

J: TRBJ2-3
V: TRBV19
size: many
length: 16
D: TRBD2
DNA: TGTGCCAGTAGTGGGGGGTCGAGCGGGGGCACAGATACGCAGTATTTT
CDR3: CASSGGSSGGTDTQYF

J: TRBJ2-5
V: TRBV7-2
size: once
length: 15
D: TRBD1
DNA: TGTGCCAGCAGCTTAAAACAGGGGGTATGGGAGACCCAGTACTTC
CDR3: CASSLKQGVWETQYF

J: TRBJ2-2
V: TRBV9
size: -
length: 15
D: -
DNA: TGTGCCACCCATATTGAGCGAGCGAGCACCGGGGAGCTGTTTTTT
CDR3: CATHIERASTGELFF

J: TRBJ2-1
V: TRBV11-2
size: many
length: 12
D: -
DNA: TGTGCCAGCAGCTTGACAAACAATGAGCAGTTCTTC
CDR3: CASSLTNNEQFF

J: TRBJ2-2
V: TRBV6-6
size: -
length: 13
D: -
DNA: TGTGCCAGCAGTACAGGGTTAACCGGGGAGCTGTTTTTT
CDR3: CASSTGLTGELFF

J: TRBJ1-1
V: TRBV12-5
size: many
length: 12
D: -
DNA: TGTGCTAGTGCCCGCACAAATTTCGAAGCTTTCTTT
CDR3: CASARTNFEAFF

J: TRBJ1-1
V: TRBV7-9
size: many
length: 15
D: -
DNA: TGTGCCAGCAGCCCGGCGGTCCCACGACACACTGAAGCTTTCTTT
CDR3: CASSPAVPRHTEAFF

J: TRBJ2-1
V: TRBV11-3
size: many
length: 15
D: TRBD2
DNA: TGTGCCAGCAGCTTCACTAGCGGGGGGCTAAATGAGCAGTTCTTC
CDR3: CASSFTSGGLNEQFF

J: TRBJ1-6
V: TRBV20-1
size: -
length: 17
D: -
DNA: TGCAGTGCTAGAGATCCCAGCCAGGGCGCGGGAAATTCACCCCTCCACTTT
CDR3: CSARDPSQGAGNSPLHF

J: TRBJ1-1
V: TRBV7-9
size: many
length: 14
D: -
DNA: TGTGCCAGCAGCGAACAGGTAGGCCCCGTTGAAGCTTTCTTT
CDR3: CASSEQVGPVEAFF

J: TRBJ2-1
V: TRBV20-1
size: -
length: 13
D: -
DNA: TGCAGTGCTAGGGGTGGGTGGAGCAATGAGCAGTTCTTC
CDR3: CSARGGWSNEQFF

J: TRBJ1-2
V: TRBV12-3/TRBV12-4
size: medium-sized
length: 14
D: TRBD1
DNA: TGTGCCAGCAGGCTCGGGACAGGAAGTGGTGGCTACACCTTC
CDR3: CASRLGTGSGGYTF

J: TRBJ2-3
V: TRBV7-8
size: few
length: 14
D: -
DNA: TGTGCCAGCAGCCGCCAGCCTAGCACAGATACGCAGTATTTT
CDR3: CASSRQPSTDTQYF

J: TRBJ1-1
V: TRBV5-1
size: many
length: 14
D: -
DNA: TGCGCCAGCAGCGCCGGGACCGAGAACACTGAAGCTTTCTTT
CDR3: CASSAGTENTEAFF

J: TRBJ2-3
V: TRBV5-6
size: -
length: 18
D: -
DNA: TGTGCCAGCAGCTTGATAGGGTTGCAAAGGCCGAGCACAGATACGCAGTATTTT
CDR3: CASSLIGLQRPSTDTQYF

J: TRBJ2-3
V: TRBV5-1
size: -
length: 16
D: TRBD2
DNA: TGCGCCAGCAGCTTGGCCCCCGGGAGGAGCACAGATACGCAGTATTTT
CDR3: CASSLAPGRSTDTQYF

J: TRBJ2-3
V: TRBV2
size: -
length: 16
D: TRBD2
DNA: TGTGCCAGCAGTGAAGGGACGGGAGGGCCGAGAGATACGCAGTATTTT
CDR3: CASSEGTGGPRDTQYF